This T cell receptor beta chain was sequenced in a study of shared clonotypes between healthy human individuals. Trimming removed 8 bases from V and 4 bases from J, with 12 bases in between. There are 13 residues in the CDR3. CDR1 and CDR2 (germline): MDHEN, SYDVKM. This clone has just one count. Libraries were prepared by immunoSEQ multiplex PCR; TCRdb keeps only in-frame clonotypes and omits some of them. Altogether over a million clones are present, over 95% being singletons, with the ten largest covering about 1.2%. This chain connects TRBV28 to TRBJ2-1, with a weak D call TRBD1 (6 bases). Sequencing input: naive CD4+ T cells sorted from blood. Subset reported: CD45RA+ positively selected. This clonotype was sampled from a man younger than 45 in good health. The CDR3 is CASRSDSYNEQFF. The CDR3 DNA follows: TGTGCCAGCCGATCGGACAGTTACAATGAGCAGTTCTTC.